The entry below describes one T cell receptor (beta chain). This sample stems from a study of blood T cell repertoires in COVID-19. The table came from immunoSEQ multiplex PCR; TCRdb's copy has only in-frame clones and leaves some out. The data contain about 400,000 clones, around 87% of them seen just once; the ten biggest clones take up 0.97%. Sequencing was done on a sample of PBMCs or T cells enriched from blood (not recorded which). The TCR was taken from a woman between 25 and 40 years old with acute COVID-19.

The CDR3, as DNA: TGTGCCAGCAGTTTATCGAGTGGAGATACGCAGTATTTT. Protein product: CASSLSSGDTQYF. This rearrangement joins TRBV27 to TRBJ2-3, with D unresolved. The CDR3 consists of 13 residues. The V and J ends lost 0 bases and 5 bases respectively, with 6 bases between them. The germline CDR1 and CDR2 sequences are MNHEY and SMNVEV (reference sequence).